The text below deals with one T cell receptor (beta chain). Breast cancer patients provided tissue from their axillary draining lymph nodes. This sample stems from a study of breast tumors, draining lymph nodes, adjacent tissues. Each CDR3 protein gets one entry after TCRdb re-called the multiplex PCR reads with MiXCR. The sample holds 150,000 to 200,000 distinct CDR3 sequences; approximately 30% are singletons and the top ten take about 4.5%. The germline CDR1 and CDR2 sequences are SNHLY and FYNNEI. Trimming removed 8 bases from V and 9 bases from J; junction bases left unmatched: 10. This CDR3 is 13 amino acids long.

This TCR derives from a female donor with breast cancer. Some clones in this sample may be carry-over from other donors' samples. The chain combines TRBV2 with TRBJ1-2; 9 nucleotides agree with TRBD1. Sequencing was carried out using axillary lymph node tissue. The DNA for the CDR3 is TGTGCCAGCCTTCCGGGACAGGGCAGAAGCTACACCTTC. As protein: CASLPGQGRSYTF.